The 23 T cell receptor beta chains in this list originate from one sample, sequenced in a study of molecular identifiers for immune sequencing clone quantification. TCRdb re-derived calls from the PCR reads in MiXCR, one entry per CDR3 protein. Of more than 300,000 distinct CDR3 sequences in the sample, roughly a fifth were seen once. The sample consisted of naive CD8+ T cells from blood, with Jurkat cell RNA spiked in. Indicated subset: FACS-sorted CD8+CD4-CCR7+CD45RA+ naive T cells. The source is a human donor in good health. Some libraries in this study had Jurkat cell RNA spiked in.

The table lists this clonotype with many counts. The chain carries TRBV12-3 or TRBV12-4 and TRBJ1-1; 7 bases are shared with TRBD1. CDR3 length equals 17 residues. The trim removed 2 bases at V and 0 bases at J, leaving 9 bases unmatched. This CDR3 reads CASSLYRPGGVNTEAFF. The CDR3 DNA follows: TGTGCCAGCAGTTTATATAGACCAGGGGGAGTGAACACTGAAGCTTTCTTT.

For the CDR3, the DNA is TGTGCCAGTTCTATGGGGACAGGGAGAACAGATACGCAGTATTTT. Its translation: CASSMGTGRTDTQYF. This chain links TRBV19 with TRBJ2-3, with 9 positions matching TRBD1. V lost 8 bases and J lost 3; bases outside the gene matches: 9. CDR3 length equals 15 residues. Looked up from germline, CDR1 is LNHDA and CDR2 is SQIVND (reference sequence).

Details on this clonotype: A much larger clone lies one base from this, so it may be a read error. V and J are TRBV28 and TRBJ2-1; 15 bases align to TRBD2. Germline CDR1 is MDHEN and CDR2 is SYDVKM. CDR3 length: 15 amino acids. Losses at the gene ends were 8 bases for V and 9 bases for J; bases not matched to a gene: 8. CDR3 DNA sequence: TGTGCCAGCGGTTCGGGACTAGCGGGAGGAGGTGAGCAGTTCTTC. This translates into CASGSGLAGGGEQFF.

In its sample, this clonotype was seen many times. The V and J genes are TRBV28 and TRBJ2-4; TRBD2 matches at 9 bases. CDR1 is MDHEN and CDR2 is SYDVKM in the germline V gene. Unmatched junction bases numbered 12, after V lost 8 bases and J lost 1 base. The CDR3 runs 17 residues. The CDR3 is CASRDLAGFTAKNIQYF. The CDR3 DNA sequence: TGTGCCAGCCGGGATCTAGCGGGATTCACGGCCAAAAACATTCAGTACTTC.

Details on this clonotype: This may be a read error: a much more frequent sequence differs by one nucleotide. This chain links TRBV28 with TRBJ1-5, with TRBD1 as a possible D gene (6 bases). V was shortened by 5 bases and J by 0 bases, with 17 bases between the two germline ends. The germline gives CDR1 MDHEN, CDR2 SYDVKM. This CDR3 is built from 17 residues. The CDR3 is CASSILNRVGSNQPQHF. In DNA form, the CDR3 reads TGTGCCAGCAGTATATTAAACAGGGTCGGTAGCAATCAGCCCCAGCATTTT. Looking up the rest from reference TRBV28 and TRBJ1-5 gives the full variable domain: DVKVTQSSRYLVKRTGEKVFLECVQDMDHENMFWYRQDPGLGLRLIYFSYDVKMKEKGDIPEGYSVSREKKERFSLILESASTNQTSMYLCASSILNRVGSNQPQHFGDGTRLSIL.

The gene calls are TRBV4-3 and TRBJ1-5; D unclear. CDR1 and CDR2 from the germline V gene are LGHNA and YSLEER. There are 15 residues in the CDR3. Trimming stripped 4 bases from V and 4 bases from J, with 14 bases between. The CDR3 coding sequence is TGCGCCAGCAGCCCAAGTGATCAGTGTAATCAGCCCCAGCATTTT. It yields the protein CASSPSDQCNQPQHF.

Of note for this clonotype: This sequence may be a read error, since a much larger clone differs from it by one base. This chain joins TRBV6-2 or TRBV6-3 and TRBJ1-1, with no clear D. Germline CDR1 is MNHEY and CDR2 is SVGEGT. CDR3 length: 14 residues. The CDR3 DNA follows: TGTGCCAGCGGTTATGGGGAGAGAGGCACTGAAGCTTTCTTT. It yields the protein CASGYGERGTEAFF.

This clonotype has more than one count but fewer than ten. At one end, the junction sequence differs from germline, possibly due to a read error. The chain couples TRBV6-5 to TRBJ1-2, with a possible D match to TRBD1 (5 bases). Germline-derived CDR1 and CDR2 are MNHEY and SVGAGI. The CDR3 runs 12 residues. CDR3: CASSWGGLDFLF. CDR3 sequence (DNA): TGTGCCAGCAGTTGGGGGGGATTGGATTTTCTCTTC.

This clonotype was detected many times. This CDR3 is CASAYTSNQPQHF. The CDR3 DNA follows: TGTGCCAGCGCCTACACTAGCAATCAGCCCCAGCATTTT. This chain links TRBV27 with TRBJ1-5; no definite D call. The V and J ends lost 8 bases and 0 bases respectively, with 8 bases between them. Looked up from germline, CDR1 is MNHEY and CDR2 is SMNVEV (reference sequence). This CDR3 has 13 amino acids.

This clonotype was recorded at least ten times. The rearrangement uses TRBV12-3 or TRBV12-4 and TRBJ1-6; D is unclear. This CDR3 contains 14 residues. The V end was cut by 4 bases, the J end by 7 bases, with 11 bases between. The CDR3 spells CASSSPGTNSPLHF. The CDR3, as DNA: TGTGCCAGCAGTTCGCCGGGAACCAATTCACCCCTCCACTTT.

This clonotype showed up many times. The V gene is TRBV27, the J gene TRBJ1-1; no clear D. This CDR3 has 14 residues. V lost 3 bases and J lost 1, with 9 bases in between. CDR1 and CDR2 (germline): MNHEY, SMNVEV (reference sequence). This CDR3 reads CASSFGYSNTEAFF. The CDR3 DNA sequence: TGTGCCAGCAGTTTTGGTTATTCGAACACTGAAGCTTTCTTT.

This clonotype was detected only a few times. The V and J genes are TRBV4-2 and TRBJ1-2; D is unresolved. This CDR3 is built from 16 residues. Trimming left V 4 bases short and J 0 bases short, with 15 bases between. CDR1 is LGHNA and CDR2 is YNFKEQ in the germline V gene. The CDR3 DNA sequence: TGTGCCAGCAGCCCCAGGAATGCGGCAGCTAACTATGGCTACACCTTC. The encoded protein is CASSPRNAAANYGYTF.

As regards this clonotype: A much larger clone sits a single nucleotide away, making a read error possible. The chain joins TRBV7-6 to TRBJ2-2; D ambiguous. The CDR3 is 14 residues long. Germline V gene data show CDR1 as SGHVS and CDR2 as FNYEAQ. This CDR3 is CVSSLAFGTGELFF. CDR3 nucleotides: TGTGTCAGCAGCTTGGCATTCGGCACCGGGGAGCTGTTTTTT.

This clonotype was recorded only once. This sequence joins TRBV20-1 and TRBJ2-7, with a weak D call TRBD2 (6 bases). CDR1 DFQATT and CDR2 SNEGSKA come from the germline V gene (reference sequence). V was shortened by 3 bases and J by 2 bases, with 11 bases between the two germline ends. The CDR3 contains 13 residues. As DNA, the CDR3 is TGCAGTGCTAGGGGCGGGGAGACCTACGAGCAGTACTTC. It codes for CSARGGETYEQYF.

This clonotype has just a few counts. J is TRBJ2-5 and V is TRBV7-9; no definite D call. The CDR3 runs to 15 residues. Trimming cost V 2 bases and J 1 base, with 11 bases left between them. Per the germline V gene, CDR1 is SEHNR and CDR2 is FQNEAQ (reference sequence). CDR3 in amino acids: CASSLLGNSQETQYF. In DNA form, the CDR3 reads TGTGCCAGCAGCTTATTGGGAAACTCCCAAGAGACCCAGTACTTC.

Regarding this clonotype: Just one base apart from a much larger clone, this may be a read error. The chain recombines TRBV19 with TRBJ2-1; perhaps D is TRBD1 or TRBD2 (5 bases each). The germline V gene has CDR1 LNHDA and CDR2 SQIVND (reference sequence). The CDR3 covers 14 residues. The V gene lost 10 bases and the J gene lost 8 bases, with 21 bases spanning the gap. CDR3 nucleotides: TGTGCCACGCAGAGTGGGGACGGGGTCCATGAGCAGTTCTTC. Its protein is CATQSGDGVHEQFF. Full variable domain (remainder filled in from reference TRBV19 and TRBJ2-1): DGGITQSPKYLFRKEGQNVTLSCEQNLNHDAMYWYRQDPGQGLRLIYYSQIVNDFQKGDIAEGYSVSREKKESFPLTVTSAQKNPTAFYLCATQSGDGVHEQFFGPGTRLTVL.

This clonotype was seen at least ten times. The chain is built from TRBV27 and TRBJ2-7; D not resolved. The CDR3 has 15 amino acids. The V and J ends lost 4 bases and 0 bases respectively, with 13 bases between them. Germline loops: CDR1 MNHEY, CDR2 SMNVEV (reference sequence). The CDR3 protein is CASSSRANPSYEQYF. CDR3 DNA: TGTGCCAGCAGTTCCCGGGCCAACCCCTCCTACGAGCAGTACTTC.

This clonotype was found many times. This chain connects TRBV30 to TRBJ1-4; D is unresolved. The germline V gene encodes CDR1 GTSNPN and CDR2 SVGIG (reference sequence). V was clipped by 3 bases and J by 0 bases, with 14 bases between them. This CDR3 is built from 16 residues. This CDR3 reads CAWSLGVRATNEKLFF. The DNA for the CDR3 is TGTGCCTGGAGCCTAGGCGTGAGAGCAACTAATGAAAAACTGTTTTTT.

This clonotype was picked up many times. J is TRBJ2-2 and V is TRBV9; 9 nucleotides match TRBD2. The CDR3 covers 17 residues. V gave up 4 bases and J gave up 0 bases; unmatched junction bases: 7. The germline gives CDR1 SGDLS, CDR2 YYNGEE. Here the CDR3 DNA reads TGTGCCAGCAGCACCCCGGGACTAGCTGCGAACACCGGGGAGCTGTTTTTT. It translates to CASSTPGLAANTGELFF.

This clonotype was counted ten times or more. The genes are TRBV24-1 and TRBJ2-2, with a possible D match to TRBD1 (5 bases). Trimming removed 9 bases from V and 8 bases from J, with 18 bases in between. This CDR3 has 14 amino acids. Germline CDR1 is KGHDR and CDR2 is SFDVKD. CDR3 DNA: TGTGCCACCGAGGACATTATAACACCGGGGGAGCTGTTTTTT. Translating gives CATEDIITPGELFF.

This clonotype occurred a few times. V is TRBV19 and J is TRBJ1-1; D is perhaps TRBD1 (5 bases). From germline, CDR1 is LNHDA and CDR2 SQIVND (reference sequence). The CDR3 extends over 15 amino acids. Trimming left V 0 bases short and J 2 bases short, with 10 bases between. CDR3 sequence reads: CASSIDAGPNTEAFF. Here the CDR3 DNA reads TGTGCCAGTAGTATAGACGCAGGGCCTAACACTGAAGCTTTCTTT.

V is TRBV9 and J is TRBJ2-2, with D perhaps matching TRBD1 (6 bases). Trimming removed 4 bases from V and 1 base from J, with 20 bases in between. The CDR3 length is 18 residues. Germline lookup yields CDR1 SGDLS and CDR2 YYNGEE. The CDR3 sequence: CASSRFITGSQNTGELFF. The CDR3 bases are TGTGCCAGCAGCAGATTCATAACAGGGTCTCAGAACACCGGGGAGCTGTTTTTT.

This chain joins TRBV14 and TRBJ1-2; D not certain. Germline CDR1 reads SGHDN; CDR2 reads FVKESK. The CDR3 spans 13 residues. Trimming took off 2 bases at V and 8 bases at J, with 12 bases between the two ends. The CDR3 DNA sequence: TGTGCCAGCAGCCAAACGACGGCCAGCGGCTACACCTTC. Residues: CASSQTTASGYTF.